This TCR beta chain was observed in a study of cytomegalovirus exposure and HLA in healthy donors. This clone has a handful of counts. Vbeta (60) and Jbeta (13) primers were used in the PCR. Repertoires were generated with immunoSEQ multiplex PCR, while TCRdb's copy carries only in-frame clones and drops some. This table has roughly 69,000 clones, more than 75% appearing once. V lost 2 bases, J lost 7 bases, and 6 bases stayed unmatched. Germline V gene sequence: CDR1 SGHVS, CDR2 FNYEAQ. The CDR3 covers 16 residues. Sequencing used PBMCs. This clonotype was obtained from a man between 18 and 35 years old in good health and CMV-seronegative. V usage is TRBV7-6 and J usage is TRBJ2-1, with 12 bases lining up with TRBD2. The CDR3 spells CASSLLSSGGGNEQFF. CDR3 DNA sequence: TGTGCCAGCAGCTTACTCTCTAGCGGGGGGGGGAATGAGCAGTTCTTC.